This T cell receptor beta chain is from a study of CD8 T cells in Susac syndrome (dated by TCRdb to between 2019 and 2020). Some background on the complete study: Among the sequenced Susac syndrome patients, six had clinically active disease and 8 or 9 were in clinical remission. At the time of blood withdrawal, Susac syndrome patients were either therapy-naive, taking corticosteroids (with some also receiving IVIg), or on IVIg alone. Repertoire sequencing was used to test whether CD8+ T cell activation and differentiation in Susac syndrome was antigen driven. The clonality of the CD8+ T cell repertoire was compared across approximately 11 healthy donors, around 14 Susac syndrome patients and about 16 multiple sclerosis patients. What the study reported, not specific to this receptor: Approximately 17 Susac-specific public clones were identified in the total CD8+ repertoire, and four to six Susac-specific public clones were identified in the CD8+ TEMRA repertoire. The TCR sequencing and HLA analysis was acknowledged to have included a relatively small number of individuals. CD8+ repertoires in Susac syndrome showed clonal expansion, which was highest in CD8+ TEMRA cells and was greater in clinically active patients than in remitting patients.

High-throughput TCR beta sequencing profiled peripheral blood CD8+ and CD4+ T cells from healthy donors, Susac syndrome patients and multiple sclerosis patients. Recently defined diagnostic criteria for definite or probable disease were met by the Susac syndrome patients. Bulk CD8+ and CD4+ T cells were purified by magnetic negative isolation, while CD8+ TEMRA cells were enriched using FACS. Blood was drawn into EDTA tubes, processed within 24 hours, and PBMCs were isolated by density gradient centrifugation. PBMCs intended for TCR sequencing were frozen in liquid nitrogen and were later thawed in a 37 degrees C water bath. Purity of sorted or isolated CD4+, CD8+ and CD8+ TEMRA cells was at least 90%. Of note for this clonotype: Its antigen is unknown. No clone much larger than this one lies a single base away; base qualities are absent.

RNA was extracted using the RNeasy kit, and about 0.5 to 1 ug of the RNA was reverse transcribed with random hexamers. The immunoSEQ multiplex PCR assay, covering 54 Vbeta and 13 Jbeta segments, was used to amplify TCR beta CDR3 regions. To correct PCR amplification bias, a synthetic template baseline was used for both primer optimization and computational correction. The authors' pipeline ran thus. Reads were annotated to V, D and J genes per IMGT and analyzed with immunoSEQ Analyzer, keeping only productive sequences. To calculate clonality, Shannon entropy was normalized by log2 of the number of productive unique sequences and then subtracted from one. Public and private clones were assessed among the 100 most prevalent clones of each patient and control. Clones were defined as Susac-specific if absent from the healthy and MS cohorts, from around 1,100 published viral clones and from other ImmuneACCESS disease sequences. Starting from the raw public reads, TCRdb applied fastp trimming at Q25, assembled clones with MiXCR and retained in-frame beta chains. Identical CDR3 proteins give one entry, which carries the most common genes and DNA. The authors' filters were not applied to this entry. The sample includes about 90,000 distinct CDR3 sequences, with about 96% observed a single time. 0.62% of the sample is held by the ten biggest clonotypes.

Spanning cysteine to phenylalanine, the CDR3 consists of 12 amino acids. Only the CDR3 region is kept as DNA, spanning 36 bases read in frame from base 1. The germline V gene encodes CDR1 DFQATT and CDR2 SNEGSKA (reference sequence). The trim is 6 bases for V and 1 base for J, with a gap of 10 bases between the germline ends. The sample consisted of CD8+ T cells from PBMCs. This chain joins TRBV20-1 to TRBJ2-7; the D element might be TRBD1 or TRBD2, as each aligns at 5 bases. This sequence was found in a human donor with Susac syndrome. The CDR3 here reads CSAKRGSYEQYF. The sequenced DNA: TGCAGTGCCAAGAGGGGATCCTACGAGCAGTACTTC.